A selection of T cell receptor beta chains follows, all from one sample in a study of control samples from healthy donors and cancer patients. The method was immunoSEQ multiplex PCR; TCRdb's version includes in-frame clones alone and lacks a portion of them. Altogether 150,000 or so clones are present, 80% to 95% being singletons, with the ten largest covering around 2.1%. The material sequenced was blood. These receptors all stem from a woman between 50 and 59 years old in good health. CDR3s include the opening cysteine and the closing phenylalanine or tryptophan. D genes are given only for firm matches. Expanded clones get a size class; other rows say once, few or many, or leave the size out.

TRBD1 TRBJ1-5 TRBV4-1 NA TGCGCCAGCAGCCACGGGACAGGGCGCAATCAGCCCCAGCATTTT CASSHGTGRNQPQHF
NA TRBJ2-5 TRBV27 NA TGTGCCAGCAGTCCGCTCGGAGAGGTCCAAGAGACCCAGTACTTC CASSPLGEVQETQYF
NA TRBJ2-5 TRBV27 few TGTGCCAGCAGTTTCCTCGGCGTGGAGACCCAGTACTTC CASSFLGVETQYF
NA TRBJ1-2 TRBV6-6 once TGTGCCAGCAGTTACCCGGGAAACTGGGGCTACACCTTC CASSYPGNWGYTF
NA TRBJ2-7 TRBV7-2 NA TGTGCCAGCAGCTTAGGGAGGGGTAGAGGGGGAATACGGGAGCAGTACTTC CASSLGRGRGGIREQYF
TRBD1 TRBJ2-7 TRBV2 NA TGTGCCAGCAGGGAATTAGGGACAGGATACGAGCAGTACTTC CASRELGTGYEQYF
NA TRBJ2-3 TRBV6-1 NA TGTGCCAGCAGTGAACCACCCACTAGCACAGATACGCAGTATTTT CASSEPPTSTDTQYF
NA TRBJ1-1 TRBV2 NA TGTGCCAGCAGTAGGGGGTTCGGATCTGAAGCTTTCTTT CASSRGFGSEAFF
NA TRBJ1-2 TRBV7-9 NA TGTGCCAGCAGCCTGGCTTACGACCCGGGATATGGCTACACCTTC CASSLAYDPGYGYTF
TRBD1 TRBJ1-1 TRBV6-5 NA TGTGCCAGCAGTAGAGGGGGCAGGAACACTGAAGCTTTCTTT CASSRGGRNTEAFF
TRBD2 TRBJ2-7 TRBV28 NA TGTGCCAGCAGTTTGGGGGGAGGGCCCTACGAGCAGTACTTC CASSLGGGPYEQYF
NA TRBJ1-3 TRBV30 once TGTGCCTGGAGTGTACGGCCGAGCTCTGGAAACACCATATATTTT CAWSVRPSSGNTIYF
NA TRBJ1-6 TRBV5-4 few TGTGCCAGCAGCTCCGATCCGAATTCACCCCTCCACTTT CASSSDPNSPLHF
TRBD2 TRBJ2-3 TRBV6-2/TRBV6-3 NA TGTGCCAGCAGCCCCCGACTAGCGGGAGATTCGTGGTATTTT CASSPRLAGDSWYF
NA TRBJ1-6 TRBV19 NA TGTGCCAGTAGTGGCGCGTACAATTCACCCCTCCACTTT CASSGAYNSPLHF
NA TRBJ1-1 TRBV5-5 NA TGTGCCAGCAGTTCCCCGCGGACGGACACTGAAGCTTTCTTT CASSSPRTDTEAFF
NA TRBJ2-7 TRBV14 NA TGTGCCAGCAGCCAAGAAGCTAGCGCACTCTACGAGCAGTACTTC CASSQEASALYEQYF
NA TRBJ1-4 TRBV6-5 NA TGTGCCAGCAGCAGGTGGCAGGGCAATGAAAAACTGTTTTTT CASSRWQGNEKLFF
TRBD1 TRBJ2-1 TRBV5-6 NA TGTGCCAGCAGCTTGGATCGGACAGGGGTTATGTTCTTC CASSLDRTGVMFF
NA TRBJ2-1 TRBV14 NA TGTGCCAGCAGCATAGGGGGTACCTACAATGAGCAGTTCTTC CASSIGGTYNEQFF
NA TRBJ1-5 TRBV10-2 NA TGCGCCAGCAGTGATGTGGATAGCAATCAGCCCCAGCATTTT CASSDVDSNQPQHF
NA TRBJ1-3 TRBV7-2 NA TGTGCCAGCAGCTGGGTCTCTGGAAACACCATATATTTT CASSWVSGNTIYF
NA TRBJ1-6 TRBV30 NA TGTGCCTGGAGGGACAGAGGAAATTCACCCCTCCACTTT CAWRDRGNSPLHF
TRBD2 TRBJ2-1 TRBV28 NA TGTGCCAGCAGTTTATTGGGGCTAGCGGCCAATGAGCAGTTCTTC CASSLLGLAANEQFF
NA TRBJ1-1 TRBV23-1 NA TGCGCCAGCAGTCTAGGATGGGCGGAGGAGTTGAACACTGAAGCTTTCTTT CASSLGWAEELNTEAFF
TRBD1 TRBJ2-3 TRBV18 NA TGTGCCAGCTCGGGACAGGGGGCAGATACGCAGTATTTT CASSGQGADTQYF
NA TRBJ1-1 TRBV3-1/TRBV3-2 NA TGTGCCAGCAGCCCACAGGGTAACCGGGGAGCTTTCTTT CASSPQGNRGAFF
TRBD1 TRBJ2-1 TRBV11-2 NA TGTGCCAGCAGCGGCCAAGGACAGGGTAGTTTAGGGTATGAGCAGTTCTTC CASSGQGQGSLGYEQFF
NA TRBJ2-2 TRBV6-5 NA TGTGCCAGCAGTTACCGGGACCACCGCAACACCGGGGAGCTGTTTTTT CASSYRDHRNTGELFF
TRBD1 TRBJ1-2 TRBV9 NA TGTGCCAGCAGCACCCACACGGGACAGGGAAGCTATGGCTACACCTTC CASSTHTGQGSYGYTF
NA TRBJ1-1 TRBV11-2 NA TGTGCCAGCAGCTTAGTGGGGGGTGGCACTGAAGCTTTCTTT CASSLVGGGTEAFF
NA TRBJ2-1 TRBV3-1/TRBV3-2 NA TGTGCCAGCAGCCAAGGGGTAAGGGGGCAGTTCTTC CASSQGVRGQFF
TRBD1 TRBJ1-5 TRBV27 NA TGTGCCAGCAGTCGCACAGGGGGCAGGCAGCCCCAGCATTTT CASSRTGGRQPQHF
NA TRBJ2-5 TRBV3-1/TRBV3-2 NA TGTGCCAGCAGTCGACACCTACTAGATCAAGAGACCCAGTACTTC CASSRHLLDQETQYF
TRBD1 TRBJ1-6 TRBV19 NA TGTGCCAGTAGTACTCGACAGGGCCTTAATTCACCCCTCCACTTT CASSTRQGLNSPLHF
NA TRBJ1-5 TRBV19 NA TGTGCCAGTAGGTTGGGTGGGGGCGGCAATCAGCCCCAGCATTTT CASRLGGGGNQPQHF
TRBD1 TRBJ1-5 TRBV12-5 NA TGTGCTAGTGGTCCCGGGACAGGGGGGACGGGGGAGCCCCAGCATTTT CASGPGTGGTGEPQHF
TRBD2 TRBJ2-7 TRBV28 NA TGTGCCAGCAGTAGGAGCGGGGGGTCCTCTATTCACGAGCAGTACTTC CASSRSGGSSIHEQYF
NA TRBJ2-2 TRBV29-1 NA TGCAGCGTTGAAACCCCCTTCGGCACCGGGGAGCTGTTTTTT CSVETPFGTGELFF
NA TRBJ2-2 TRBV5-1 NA TGCGCCAGCAGCTTGTTGAGGAACACCGGGGAGCTGTTTTTT CASSLLRNTGELFF
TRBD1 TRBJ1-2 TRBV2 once TGTGCCAGCAGTGAAGGAGGGGGCGTTCGCTATGGCTACACCTTC CASSEGGGVRYGYTF
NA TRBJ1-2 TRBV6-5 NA TGTGCCAGCAGTTACTCGACCTCGGGACGGAACTATGGCTACACCTTC CASSYSTSGRNYGYTF
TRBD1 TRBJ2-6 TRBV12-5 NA TGTGCTAGTGGTCCCGGGACAGCTGGGGCCAACGTCCTGACTTTC CASGPGTAGANVLTF
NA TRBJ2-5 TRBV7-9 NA TGTGCCATCAGCTGGGCGACCATCCAAGAGACCCAGTACTTC CAISWATIQETQYF
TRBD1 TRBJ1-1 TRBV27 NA TGTGCCAGCAGTTTAGATTGGGACAGGGGTCACACTGAAGCTTTCTTT CASSLDWDRGHTEAFF